Listed below are T cell receptor beta chains from one sample, sequenced in a study of shared clonotypes between healthy human individuals. TCRdb's copy holds only in-frame clones and misses some; the assay was immunoSEQ multiplex PCR. The sample shows around 690,000 clones, roughly 88% of them seen only once. What was sequenced was memory CD8+ T cells from PBMCs. These receptors were collected from a young man in good health. Some clones in this sample may be carry-over from other donors' samples. The CDR3 runs from the conserved cysteine through the conserved F or W. A D gene is named only where the DNA matches it firmly. Rows give clone size only sometimes, using once, few, many, or a class for an expanded clone.

V	size	D	J	DNA	CDR3
TRBV27	NA	TRBD1	TRBJ2-7	TGTGCCAGCAGTTTTACAGGGGGCTACGAGCAGTACTTC	CASSFTGGYEQYF
TRBV28	NA	NA	TRBJ1-2	TGTGCCAGCAGTTTACGAGGGGGGGACGATGGCTACACCTTC	CASSLRGGDDGYTF
TRBV5-1	NA	NA	TRBJ1-2	TGCGCCAGCAGCCCATCACCAAGACCCGACGGGTATGGCTACACCTTC	CASSPSPRPDGYGYTF
TRBV29-1	NA	NA	TRBJ1-4	TGCAGCGTATTGGGTACCCGGTGGAATGAAAAACTGTTTTTT	CSVLGTRWNEKLFF
TRBV29-1	NA	NA	TRBJ2-1	TGCAGCGCTGTATCGGGGAACAATGAGCAGTTCTTC	CSAVSGNNEQFF
TRBV9	NA	NA	TRBJ2-1	TGTGCCAGCAGCAACCCCGCGGGCATACGCGGCCCAATAAATGAGCAGTTCTTC	CASSNPAGIRGPINEQFF
TRBV7-9	NA	NA	TRBJ2-1	TGTGCCAGCACCTACAGGGAGGGGGCGTGGAATGAGCAGTTCTTC	CASTYREGAWNEQFF
TRBV19	many	TRBD2	TRBJ2-3	TGTGCCAGTAGACCGACTAGCGGAGGGGGAGATACGCAGTATTTT	CASRPTSGGGDTQYF
TRBV4-1	NA	TRBD1	TRBJ1-2	TGCGCCAGCAGCGTGGACAGGGGACCCTATGGCTACACCTTC	CASSVDRGPYGYTF
TRBV29-1	NA	NA	TRBJ2-7	TGCAGCGATCAGGGGCCTTACGAGCAGTACTTC	CSDQGPYEQYF
TRBV10-2	NA	TRBD2	TRBJ2-1	TGCGCCAGCAGTGAAAGCGGGAGGGCCTCTGAGCAGTTCTTC	CASSESGRASEQFF
TRBV5-1	NA	NA	TRBJ2-1	TGCGCCAGCAGCGGGGCCTTAAAACAGTTCTTC	CASSGALKQFF
TRBV9	NA	NA	TRBJ2-7	TGTGCCAGCAGCGGCACGGGGGAGGACACCTACGAGCAGTACTTC	CASSGTGEDTYEQYF
TRBV5-1	NA	NA	TRBJ2-7	TGCGCCAGCAGCTTGGTGACAGACTACGAGCAGTACTTC	CASSLVTDYEQYF
TRBV7-9	NA	NA	TRBJ2-5	TGTGCCCTGGGGGAGACCCAGTACTTC	CALGETQYF
TRBV9	NA	TRBD1	TRBJ1-5	TGTGCCAGCAGCCCGGGACAGGGGATTCAGCCCCAGCATTTT	CASSPGQGIQPQHF
TRBV9	NA	NA	TRBJ2-5	TGTGCCAGCAGCGTAGTGGGTGGGCTCCAAGAGACCCAGTACTTC	CASSVVGGLQETQYF
TRBV7-8	NA	TRBD2	TRBJ2-3	TGTGCCAGCAGCCACAGAGCGGGAGGCCCCGCTAGCACAGATACGCAGTATTTT	CASSHRAGGPASTDTQYF
TRBV5-1	NA	TRBD2	TRBJ2-1	TGCGCCAGCAGCCCCCTCGGTGGCAGCGGGAGGGTGAGGGGGCAGTTCTTC	CASSPLGGSGRVRGQFF
TRBV29-1	NA	TRBD1	TRBJ1-1	TGCAGCGTTCCCCGTGACAGGGTTCCCGGTAGGGAGGCTTTCTTT	CSVPRDRVPGREAFF
TRBV27	NA	NA	TRBJ1-2	TGTGCCAGTTGCCAGCGATCCGACTGCTGGGGCTACACCTTC	CASCQRSDCWGYTF
TRBV27	NA	NA	TRBJ2-1	TGTGCCAGCAGTTTGGAGAGCTCCTACAATGAGCAGTTCTTC	CASSLESSYNEQFF
TRBV6-1	NA	TRBD2	TRBJ2-3	TGTGCCAGCAGTTTCAAGCGGGGAAGCACAGATACGCAGTATTTT	CASSFKRGSTDTQYF
TRBV7-2	NA	NA	TRBJ2-7	TGTGCCAGCAGCTTAGTGGGCAGAACCTACGAGCAGTACTTC	CASSLVGRTYEQYF
TRBV18	once	TRBD2	TRBJ2-5	TGTGCCAGCTCAGCAGCCTCGAGACTAGCTAGACAAGAGACCCAGTACTTC	CASSAASRLARQETQYF
TRBV27	NA	TRBD1	TRBJ2-7	TGTGCCAGCAGAGAACGGACAGGGGTTTACTACGAGCAGTACTTC	CASRERTGVYYEQYF
TRBV19	NA	NA	TRBJ2-7	TGTGCCAGTAGTATCAGGGTAGGGACCTACGAGCAGTACTTC	CASSIRVGTYEQYF
TRBV7-6	NA	TRBD1	TRBJ2-7	TGTGCCAGACCGGGACAGGGCTCCTACGAGCAGTACTTC	CARPGQGSYEQYF
TRBV27	NA	TRBD2	TRBJ2-7	TGTGCCAGCAGTTTCCTGGCTAGCGGGGGCTCCTACGAGCAGTACTTC	CASSFLASGGSYEQYF
TRBV13	NA	NA	TRBJ2-7	TGTGCCAGCAGCCCACCCTTGGGGGTGGCCTACGAGCAGTACTTC	CASSPPLGVAYEQYF
TRBV11-2	NA	TRBD2	TRBJ2-3	TGTGCCAGCAGACGCCCTAGCGGGAGGGGGGAAGATACGCAGTATTTT	CASRRPSGRGEDTQYF
TRBV9	NA	NA	TRBJ1-2	TGTGCCAGCAGCACTGGGACGGCCACTAACTATGGCTACACCTTC	CASSTGTATNYGYTF
TRBV6-1	once	NA	TRBJ2-7	TGTGCCAGTGGGGAGAGGGGAGAAGTCGAGCAGTACTTC	CASGERGEVEQYF
TRBV6-4	NA	TRBD2	TRBJ2-1	TGTGCCAGCAGCGTCAGCGGGAGGGCCTCCTACAATGAGCAGTTCTTC	CASSVSGRASYNEQFF
TRBV27	once	TRBD1	TRBJ2-2	TGTGCCAGCAGTTTATCCTCGTCAGGGGGTGCGAGCGGGGAGCTGTTTTTT	CASSLSSSGGASGELFF
TRBV9	NA	TRBD1	TRBJ2-3	TGTGCCAGCAGCCCCAGGGGGCCAGATACGCAGTATTTT	CASSPRGPDTQYF
TRBV6-4	NA	TRBD2	TRBJ2-3	TGTGCCAGCAGTAGCGGGAGAGGGGGAGATACGCAGTATTTT	CASSSGRGGDTQYF
TRBV6-6	NA	NA	TRBJ2-5	TGTGCCAGCAGACACTTGGAGACCCAGTACTTC	CASRHLETQYF
TRBV11-2	NA	NA	TRBJ2-1	TGTGCCAGCACCAAGGGGGGGAACAATGAGCAGTTCTTC	CASTKGGNNEQFF
TRBV7-8	NA	TRBD2	TRBJ2-7	TGTGCCAGCAGCTTAGGAACTAGCGCGGGCCTCGAGCAGTACTTC	CASSLGTSAGLEQYF
TRBV28	few	NA	TRBJ1-5	TGTGCCAGCAGCCTTCTCCGGTGGCGGCATCAGCCCCAGCATTTT	CASSLLRWRHQPQHF
TRBV11-2	once	NA	TRBJ1-5	TGTGCCAGCAGCCAGCGGACAGTTAGCAATCAGCCCCAGCATTTT	CASSQRTVSNQPQHF
TRBV10-3	NA	NA	TRBJ2-7	TGTGCCATCAGTGAGTCGAGGACAGAGAGCTCCTACGAGCAGTACTTC	CAISESRTESSYEQYF
TRBV11-2	NA	NA	TRBJ2-7	TGTGCCAGCAGTAACCCCCTCGAGCAGTACTTC	CASSNPLEQYF
TRBV19	NA	NA	TRBJ2-2	TGTGCCAGTAGTATGGAGTGGGGGATCGGGGAGCTGTTTTTT	CASSMEWGIGELFF
TRBV7-2	NA	TRBD2	TRBJ2-2	TGTGCCAGCAGCTTATTCGCTAGCGGTTACACCGGGGAGCTGTTTTTT	CASSLFASGYTGELFF
TRBV27	NA	NA	TRBJ2-7	TGTGCCAGCAGTTTATCTGGGCAGGGTCGCGAGCAGTACTTC	CASSLSGQGREQYF
TRBV28	NA	NA	TRBJ2-7	TGTGCCAGCAGCATAACTAGGGCGGAGGGCTACGAGCAGTACTTC	CASSITRAEGYEQYF
TRBV9	NA	NA	TRBJ2-7	TGTGCCAGCAGCGCCGAATCCGGGACCTTCTACGAGCAGTACTTC	CASSAESGTFYEQYF
TRBV5-6	NA	NA	TRBJ2-2	TGTGCCAGCAGCTTGGCGCATCATGGAGGGACCGGGGAGCTGTTTTTT	CASSLAHHGGTGELFF
TRBV7-9	once	NA	TRBJ2-5	TGTGCCAGCAGCCCCCTAGGGGGGCCCACTGTGGCCCAGTACTTC	CASSPLGGPTVAQYF
TRBV5-6	once	TRBD1	TRBJ1-2	TGTGCCAGCAGCTTGGTCAGACAGGGACCTTATGGCTACACCTTC	CASSLVRQGPYGYTF
TRBV10-3	NA	TRBD2	TRBJ2-7	TGTGCCATCAGTGGACCGGGACTAGCCACCCGCGAGCAGTACTTC	CAISGPGLATREQYF
TRBV4-1	few	TRBD1	TRBJ1-5	TGCGCCAGCAGCCAAAGCCCGGACAGGGTCCTCATCCAGCCCCAGCATTTT	CASSQSPDRVLIQPQHF
TRBV9	NA	NA	TRBJ2-1	TGTGCCAGCAGCGTGTCTGCCAATGAGCAGTTCTTC	CASSVSANEQFF
TRBV2	NA	NA	TRBJ2-7	TGTGCCAGCAGTGGGGCCGGGACTCCGACCTACGAGCAGTACTTC	CASSGAGTPTYEQYF